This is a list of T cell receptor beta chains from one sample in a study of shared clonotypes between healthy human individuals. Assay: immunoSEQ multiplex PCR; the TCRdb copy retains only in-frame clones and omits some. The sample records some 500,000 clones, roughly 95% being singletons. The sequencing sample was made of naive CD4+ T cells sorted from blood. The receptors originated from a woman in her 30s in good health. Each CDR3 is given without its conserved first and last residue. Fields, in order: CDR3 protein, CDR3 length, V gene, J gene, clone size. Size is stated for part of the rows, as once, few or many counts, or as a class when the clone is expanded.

ASSPLDTGELF	11	TRBV18	TRBJ2-2	NA
ASSRKDRNTEAF	12	TRBV4-2	TRBJ1-1	NA
ASNHSGTNTEAF	12	TRBV6-4	TRBJ1-1	NA
ASSSYRDTLNTEAF	14	TRBV5-1	TRBJ1-1	NA
ASSPGTNSYEQY	12	TRBV28	TRBJ2-7	NA
ASSVRLSDGNTIY	13	TRBV7-9	TRBJ1-3	NA
ASTSGGSYNEQF	12	TRBV6-5	TRBJ2-1	NA
ASRDIKVISGANVLT	15	TRBV2	TRBJ2-6	NA
ASSLVVGQGTHEQY	14	TRBV5-6	TRBJ2-7	NA
ASSFRGPREQY	11	TRBV28	TRBJ2-7	NA
ASSVGGAGEQY	11	TRBV10-1	TRBJ2-7	NA
ASSIVGGSFYEQY	13	TRBV19	TRBJ2-7	NA
ASSLGSGSTDTQY	13	TRBV5-1	TRBJ2-3	NA
ASSQGGGSDEQF	12	TRBV4-1	TRBJ2-1	NA
ASSSVEAGGMDTQY	14	TRBV4-2	TRBJ2-3	once
ASSLAGGSSYNEQF	14	TRBV5-1	TRBJ2-1	once
ATRAAFHSSGANVLT	15	TRBV28	TRBJ2-6	NA